The 6 T cell receptor beta chains below come from one sample, sequenced in a study of CD8+ T cells in alopecia areata. After isolation, RNA underwent reverse transcription to generate cDNA as the sequencing template. Profiling relied on immunoSEQ multiplex PCR, and the TCRdb table lists in-frame clones only, not all of them. The sample holds 85,000 to 110,000 clones; roughly 53% are singletons and the top ten take about 9%. Material: CD4+ T cells sorted from blood. The source is a human donor in good health.

The genes are TRBV25-1 and TRBJ2-1; no reliable D call. The V gene's germline CDR1 is MGHDK and CDR2 SYGVNS. V lost 0 bases, J lost 9 bases, and 9 bases lay in between. The CDR3 totals 13 residues. CDR3 residues: CASSEYVGSEQFF. The DNA for the CDR3 is TGTGCCAGCAGTGAATACGTGGGAAGTGAGCAGTTCTTC.

The rearrangement uses TRBV30 and TRBJ2-3; 8 nucleotides match TRBD2. The V segment lost 8 bases and the J segment 1 base; nucleotides outside the gene matches: 2. The CDR3 is 12 residues long. The germline V gene has CDR1 GTSNPN and CDR2 SVGIG (reference sequence). For the CDR3, the DNA is TGTGCCGGTAGCGGGGGCACAGATACGCAGTATTTT. It encodes CAGSGGTDTQYF.

V is TRBV18 and J is TRBJ1-2; D gene ambiguous. CDR1 and CDR2 from the germline V gene are KGHSH and LQKENI. This CDR3 is 17 amino acids long. V gave up 3 bases and J gave up 1 base, with 18 bases separating them. DNA of the CDR3: TGTGCCAGCTCACCCTATTCCTCTATCTCGCGTAACTATGGCTACACCTTC. It codes for CASSPYSSISRNYGYTF.

This clone was observed a handful of times. The chain joins TRBV30 to TRBJ2-5, with D possibly being TRBD1 or TRBD2 (5 bases each). The V end lost 0 bases, the J end lost 6 bases, and 20 bases lay between the germline ends. The CDR3 spans 16 residues. Germline V CDR1 and CDR2: GTSNPN, SVGIG (reference sequence). CDR3 sequence: CAWSVGWDGRRKTQYF. The CDR3 coding sequence is TGTGCCTGGAGTGTAGGTTGGGACGGCCGCCGAAAGACCCAGTACTTC.

V and J are TRBV28 and TRBJ1-1; tentatively, D is TRBD1 (5 bases). CDR1 is MDHEN and CDR2 is SYDVKM in the germline V gene. Trimming removed 7 bases from V and 3 bases from J, with 15 bases in between. The CDR3 runs to 14 residues. This CDR3 reads CASIRGGWDTEAFF. In DNA, the CDR3 is TGTGCCAGCATTCGTGGGGGTTGGGACACTGAAGCTTTCTTT. Supplemented by reference TRBV28 and TRBJ1-1, the full variable domain reads DVKVTQSSRYLVKRTGEKVFLECVQDMDHENMFWYRQDPGLGLRLIYFSYDVKMKEKGDIPEGYSVSREKKERFSLILESASTNQTSMYLCASIRGGWDTEAFFGQGTRLTVV.

The J gene is TRBJ2-1, the V gene TRBV30; D is unresolved. The CDR3 is 15 amino acids. The germline V gene has CDR1 GTSNPN and CDR2 SVGIG (reference sequence). V was trimmed by 4 bases and J by 7 bases, leaving 20 bases between them. CDR3 sequence reads: CAWNLLTGPENEQFF. CDR3 sequence (DNA): TGTGCCTGGAACCTCCTCACCGGCCCTGAGAATGAGCAGTTCTTC.